This is a list of T cell receptor beta chains from one sample in a study of long-term antiretroviral therapy in people with HIV. Data came from immunoSEQ multiplex PCR; TCRdb stores just in-frame clones and leaves some out. The sample has more than 20,000 clones; about 85% are singletons. The source was unsorted PBMCs, collected 2.3 years after starting antiretroviral therapy. The receptor source for this set is a man aged 35 to 55 with HIV. Both conserved end residues are part of each CDR3. A D gene is named only where the DNA matches it firmly. Clone size is not always given. Where it is, it says once, few, many or a class for expanded clones.

abundance: .
v_gene: TRBV11-3
j_gene: TRBJ2-7
d_gene: .
CDR3nt: TGTGCCAGCAGCTTCAGGGACTACGAGCAGTACTTC
CDR3aa: CASSFRDYEQYF

abundance: .
v_gene: TRBV6-1
j_gene: TRBJ2-7
d_gene: TRBD2
CDR3nt: TGTGCCAGCAGTAGGGGACTAGCGGGAGAGTGGGAGCAGTACTTC
CDR3aa: CASSRGLAGEWEQYF

abundance: once
v_gene: TRBV4-1
j_gene: TRBJ2-7
d_gene: .
CDR3nt: TGCGCCAGCAGCCAAGATGTCCCCGGCCCCTACGAGCAGTACTTC
CDR3aa: CASSQDVPGPYEQYF

abundance: .
v_gene: TRBV11-2
j_gene: TRBJ2-5
d_gene: .
CDR3nt: TGTGCCAGCAGCTTCGGACTGGGAGAGACCCAGTACTTC
CDR3aa: CASSFGLGETQYF

abundance: .
v_gene: TRBV27
j_gene: TRBJ2-3
d_gene: .
CDR3nt: TGTGCCAGCAGTTTTACCGGACGAGAAAGTGGTACGCAGTATTTT
CDR3aa: CASSFTGRESGTQYF

abundance: .
v_gene: TRBV11-2
j_gene: TRBJ2-7
d_gene: .
CDR3nt: TGTGCCAGCAGCTTAGATCTGAGGTTAGCTTCTAACTACGAGCAGTACTTC
CDR3aa: CASSLDLRLASNYEQYF

abundance: .
v_gene: TRBV11-2
j_gene: TRBJ2-2
d_gene: .
CDR3nt: TGTGCCAGCAGCCCTTGGTCCGGGGAGCTGTTTTTT
CDR3aa: CASSPWSGELFF

abundance: .
v_gene: TRBV11-3
j_gene: TRBJ2-3
d_gene: TRBD1
CDR3nt: TGTGCCAGCAGCTTAGTGGGACAGGGATCTGATACGCAGTATTTT
CDR3aa: CASSLVGQGSDTQYF

abundance: few
v_gene: TRBV6-6
j_gene: TRBJ1-2
d_gene: .
CDR3nt: TGTGCCAGCAGCCCGGACCGAAGCTTCTATGGCTACACCTTC
CDR3aa: CASSPDRSFYGYTF

abundance: few
v_gene: TRBV2
j_gene: TRBJ1-2
d_gene: TRBD1
CDR3nt: TGTGCCAGCAGCTCAAGAACGACAGGGATAAACTATGGCTACACCTTC
CDR3aa: CASSSRTTGINYGYTF

abundance: .
v_gene: TRBV5-6
j_gene: TRBJ1-2
d_gene: .
CDR3nt: TGTGCCAGCAGCTTGGCCCGCTATGGCTACACCTTC
CDR3aa: CASSLARYGYTF

abundance: .
v_gene: TRBV4-1
j_gene: TRBJ1-2
d_gene: .
CDR3nt: TGCGCCAGCAGCCAACCGGACTATGGCTACACCTTC
CDR3aa: CASSQPDYGYTF

abundance: .
v_gene: TRBV11-3
j_gene: TRBJ2-3
d_gene: .
CDR3nt: TGTGCCAGCAGCTTAGTTTACAGCAATCCTAGCACAGATACGCAGTATTTT
CDR3aa: CASSLVYSNPSTDTQYF

abundance: .
v_gene: TRBV11-2
j_gene: TRBJ2-7
d_gene: TRBD2
CDR3nt: TGTGCCAGCAGCTTAGATAGCGGGAGTTTCTACGAGCAGTACTTC
CDR3aa: CASSLDSGSFYEQYF

abundance: .
v_gene: TRBV7-2
j_gene: TRBJ2-1
d_gene: .
CDR3nt: TGTGCCAGCAGCTTAGGTCCCATAGGACTCTACAATGAGCAGTTCTTC
CDR3aa: CASSLGPIGLYNEQFF

abundance: .
v_gene: TRBV18
j_gene: TRBJ2-2
d_gene: .
CDR3nt: TGTGCCAGCTCACCTAATTACAGTCCCGGGGAGCTGTTTTTT
CDR3aa: CASSPNYSPGELFF

abundance: few
v_gene: TRBV30
j_gene: TRBJ1-4
d_gene: .
CDR3nt: TGTGCCTGGAGTCGGGACGGAAGGTCACTGTTTTTT
CDR3aa: CAWSRDGRSLFF

abundance: .
v_gene: TRBV6-1
j_gene: TRBJ1-2
d_gene: TRBD1
CDR3nt: TGTGCCAGCAGTGAAGCGTTCGGGACAGTTTATGGCTACACCTTC
CDR3aa: CASSEAFGTVYGYTF

abundance: .
v_gene: TRBV11-3
j_gene: TRBJ2-7
d_gene: TRBD1
CDR3nt: TGTGCCAGCAGCTTAGGGACAGGGGGACGGGGAGACGAGCAGTACTTC
CDR3aa: CASSLGTGGRGDEQYF

abundance: .
v_gene: TRBV19
j_gene: TRBJ2-4
d_gene: .
CDR3nt: TGTGCTGCGTCCGGGGCTGACAAAAACATTCAGTACTTC
CDR3aa: CAASGADKNIQYF

abundance: .
v_gene: TRBV29-1
j_gene: TRBJ1-2
d_gene: .
CDR3nt: TGCAGCGTTCAACAGCCGACGGGTGGCTACACCTTC
CDR3aa: CSVQQPTGGYTF

abundance: once
v_gene: TRBV5-1
j_gene: TRBJ2-1
d_gene: .
CDR3nt: TGCGCCAGCAGCTTGGATCTGGGGGATCCCTCCTACAATGAGCAGTTCTTC
CDR3aa: CASSLDLGDPSYNEQFF

abundance: .
v_gene: TRBV4-1
j_gene: TRBJ1-5
d_gene: .
CDR3nt: TGCGCCAGCAGCCCGACTCTCCAGCCCCACAATCAGCCCCAGCATTTT
CDR3aa: CASSPTLQPHNQPQHF

abundance: .
v_gene: TRBV7-2
j_gene: TRBJ2-7
d_gene: .
CDR3nt: TGTGCCAGCAGCTCTGGACAAACGCGAACCGCAGACGAGCAGTACTTC
CDR3aa: CASSSGQTRTADEQYF

abundance: .
v_gene: TRBV5-6
j_gene: TRBJ1-1
d_gene: .
CDR3nt: TGTGCCAGCAGCCCAAGGACAGCGACGAACACTGAAGCTTTCTTT
CDR3aa: CASSPRTATNTEAFF

abundance: .
v_gene: TRBV25-1
j_gene: TRBJ2-5
d_gene: TRBD2
CDR3nt: TGTGCCAGCAGTGAGTCCGGGACTAGTAAGACTGAGACCCAGTACTTC
CDR3aa: CASSESGTSKTETQYF

abundance: few
v_gene: TRBV6-5
j_gene: TRBJ1-2
d_gene: .
CDR3nt: TGTGCCAGCAGTTACGGGGGGCAGGACCCTTTTGGCTACACCTTC
CDR3aa: CASSYGGQDPFGYTF

abundance: .
v_gene: TRBV27
j_gene: TRBJ2-3
d_gene: .
CDR3nt: TGTGCCAGCAGTTTAATCTACGCAGTAGATACGCAGTATTTT
CDR3aa: CASSLIYAVDTQYF

abundance: once
v_gene: TRBV9
j_gene: TRBJ2-2
d_gene: TRBD2
CDR3nt: TGTGCCAGCAGCGCCGGGACTAGCGGAACCGGGGAGCTGTTTTTT
CDR3aa: CASSAGTSGTGELFF

abundance: .
v_gene: TRBV7-3
j_gene: TRBJ2-3
d_gene: .
CDR3nt: TGTGCCAGCAGCCCTACAGGGTCAGGCACAGATACGCAGTATTTT
CDR3aa: CASSPTGSGTDTQYF

abundance: .
v_gene: TRBV19
j_gene: TRBJ1-1
d_gene: .
CDR3nt: TGTGCCAGTAGACGGGCGACGAACACTGAAGCTTTCTTT
CDR3aa: CASRRATNTEAFF

abundance: .
v_gene: TRBV27
j_gene: TRBJ2-2
d_gene: .
CDR3nt: TGTGCCAGCAGGTTGAACAGGGAGAACACCGGGGAGCTGTTTTTT
CDR3aa: CASRLNRENTGELFF

abundance: .
v_gene: TRBV29-1
j_gene: TRBJ1-4
d_gene: .
CDR3nt: TGCAGCGCTAGGAGTGCAACTAATGAAAAACTGTTTTTT
CDR3aa: CSARSATNEKLFF

abundance: few
v_gene: TRBV15
j_gene: TRBJ1-5
d_gene: TRBD1
CDR3nt: TGTGCCACCAGCAGAGACAGGGGGCGCGGTGGCAATCAGCCCCAGCATTTT
CDR3aa: CATSRDRGRGGNQPQHF

abundance: few
v_gene: TRBV19
j_gene: TRBJ2-2
d_gene: .
CDR3nt: TGTGCCAGTAGTAAACAAGGGGGGAACACCGGGGAGCTGTTTTTT
CDR3aa: CASSKQGGNTGELFF

abundance: few
v_gene: TRBV9
j_gene: TRBJ2-2
d_gene: TRBD1
CDR3nt: TGTGCCAGCAGCGCGGGACAGGTGAACACCGGGGAGCTGTTTTTT
CDR3aa: CASSAGQVNTGELFF

abundance: .
v_gene: TRBV2
j_gene: TRBJ2-1
d_gene: TRBD2
CDR3nt: TGTGCCAGCAAGAAAGCGGGGGGGAACGAGCAGTTCTTC
CDR3aa: CASKKAGGNEQFF

abundance: .
v_gene: TRBV2
j_gene: TRBJ2-3
d_gene: .
CDR3nt: TGTGCCAGCAGCAACAGAAACACAGATACGCAGTATTTT
CDR3aa: CASSNRNTDTQYF

abundance: .
v_gene: TRBV19
j_gene: TRBJ1-2
d_gene: .
CDR3nt: TGTGCCAGTAGTATAGCCGGTCGGAGCAGTAGGTACTATGGCTACACCTTC
CDR3aa: CASSIAGRSSRYYGYTF

abundance: once
v_gene: TRBV5-1
j_gene: TRBJ2-1
d_gene: TRBD2
CDR3nt: TGCGCCAGCAGCTACAGCGGGAGTGGAACCAATGAGCAGTTCTTC
CDR3aa: CASSYSGSGTNEQFF